This T cell receptor (beta chain) was identified in a study of OX40 agonist ivuxolimab in advanced cancers. Study summary: Of the participants, roughly 40% had some prior anti-PD-1, anti-PD-L1 or anti-CTLA-4 therapy, which was allowed.

Repertoires were generated with immunoSEQ multiplex PCR, while TCRdb's copy carries only in-frame clones and drops some. The sample shows approximately 82,000 clones, about 89% of them seen only once. In germline, CDR1 is MDHEN, CDR2 SYDVKM. Trimming removed 5 bases from V and 0 bases from J, with 8 bases in between. The CDR3 totals 14 residues. The V and J genes are TRBV28 and TRBJ2-1; the D is unclear. Material: CD4+ or CD8+ T cells sorted from blood, obtained in a trial of the OX40 agonist ivuxolimab. This receptor was obtained from an adult with an advanced solid tumor such as melanoma, head and neck, liver or kidney cancer. Written as DNA, the CDR3 is TGTGCCAGCAGTCGACATAGCTCCTACAATGAGCAGTTCTTC. Translating it yields CASSRHSSYNEQFF.